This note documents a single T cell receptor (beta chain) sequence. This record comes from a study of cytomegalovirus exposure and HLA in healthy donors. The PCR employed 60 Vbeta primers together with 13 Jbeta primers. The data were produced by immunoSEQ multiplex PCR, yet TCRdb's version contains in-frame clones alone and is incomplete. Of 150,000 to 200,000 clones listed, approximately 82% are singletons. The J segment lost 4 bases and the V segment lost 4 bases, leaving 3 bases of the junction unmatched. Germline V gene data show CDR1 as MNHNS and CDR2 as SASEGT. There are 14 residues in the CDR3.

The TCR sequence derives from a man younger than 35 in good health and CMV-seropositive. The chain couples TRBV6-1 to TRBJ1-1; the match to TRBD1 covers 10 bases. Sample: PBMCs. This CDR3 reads CASSGGQGLTEAFF. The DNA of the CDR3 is TGTGCCAGCAGTGGGGGACAGGGGCTCACTGAAGCTTTCTTT.